This TCR beta chain stems from a study of Ad26.COV2.S vaccination and SARS-CoV-2 variants. Across the study: Intramuscular Ad26.COV2.S at 5x10^10 or 1x10^11 viral particles.

The protocol was immunoSEQ multiplex PCR, while the TCRdb copy is restricted to in-frame clones and leaves out a portion. This sample has about 350,000 clones, with roughly 90% found just once. Trimming took off 4 bases at V and 4 bases at J, with 20 bases between the two ends. Germline V CDR1 and CDR2: SGHDT, YYEEEE. CDR3 length: 17 amino acids. As for treatment: 19 received Ad26.COV2.S at low or high dose, single or two shots; roughly five received placebo; per-sample allocation not given. The samples were gathered on day 63 after the first injection of vaccine or placebo. The clonotype was recovered from a person aged 18-65 years who received the Ad26.COV2.S COVID-19 vaccine or a placebo. The sequences come from peripheral blood, collected in a trial of Ad26.COV2.S vaccine versus placebo. The chain joins TRBV5-6 to TRBJ1-4; D is unclear. The CDR3 DNA is TGTGCCAGCAGCCCTTGGGCGAGGGAGTCGGTTAATGAAAAACTGTTTTTT. It yields the protein CASSPWARESVNEKLFF.